This T cell receptor beta chain emerged from a study of T-cell reconstitution after alpha-beta-depleted transplantation in children. This clonotype has just a few counts. The CDR3 totals 14 residues. The V end lost 4 bases, the J end lost 1 base, and 12 bases lay between the germline ends. Germline V gene lookup returns CDR1 SGHDT and CDR2 YYEEEE. Unique molecular identifiers were used in preparing the TCRbeta library. One entry per CDR3 protein results from TCRdb running MiXCR on the PCR reads. Among approximately 400,000 distinct CDR3 sequences listed, approximately 11% were seen once. The origin of this receptor is a human donor who donated a stem cell graft to a child with acute myeloid leukemia. The J gene is TRBJ2-7, the V gene TRBV5-6, with D perhaps TRBD1 (5 bases). The sequencing here drew on PBMCs from the stem cell graft donor, taken from the stem cell graft. The CDR3 coding sequence is TGTGCCAGCAGCCCAGCCGACAGTTCCTACGAGCAGTACTTC. It encodes CASSPADSSYEQYF.